This TCR beta chain was captured in a study of beta chain features in type 1 diabetes. Overall study context: There was similarity between patients and healthy donors in age, gender and cell yields.

Comments on this clone: The antigen is undetermined.

Germline lookup yields CDR1 SEHNR and CDR2 FQNEAQ (reference sequence). After removal of 1 base from V and 6 bases from J, the junction contained 7 bases not matched to a gene. The CDR3 has 15 residues. Every isolated RNA sample was fully reverse transcribed, so sequencing captured expressed TCRB transcripts. Libraries were prepared by immunoSEQ multiplex PCR; TCRdb keeps only in-frame clonotypes and omits some of them. This sample carries approximately 150,000 clones, 10% of them seen once, and the ten largest clones take approximately 1.3%. Study findings and constraints: Whether TCRB rearrangement is influenced by HLA type was left unresolved in this analysis.

V is TRBV7-9 and J is TRBJ1-1; TRBD1 agrees at 8 bases. The sequence came from a man between 18 and 29 years old in good health. Sequencing input: naive CD4+ T cells from blood. The CDR3 bases are TGTGCCAGCAGCTTAGATGGACAGGGCGAAGCTGAAGCTTTCTTT. Protein product: CASSLDGQGEAEAFF. Together with reference TRBV7-9 and TRBJ1-1, the CDR3 gives the full variable domain: DTGVSQNPRHKITKRGQNVTFRCDPISEHNRLYWYRQTLGQGPEFLTYFQNEAQLEKSRLLSDRFSAERPKGSFSTLEIQRTEQGDSAMYLCASSLDGQGEAEAFFGQGTRLTVV.